Listed below are T cell receptor beta chains from one sample, sequenced in a study of T cells in Graves' hyperthyroidism and ophthalmopathy. TCRdb reprocessed the multiplex PCR reads via MiXCR and lists one record per CDR3 protein. The table includes some 340,000 distinct CDR3 sequences, roughly 13% detected once. Source material: blood. The receptors shown here come from a woman between 40 and 50 years old with Graves' ophthalmopathy. The CDR3 runs from the conserved cysteine through the conserved F or W. A D gene is named only where the DNA matches it firmly. Clone size is shown for a subset of rows, as once, few, many or a class of expanded clone.

>TRBD1|many|TRBJ1-6|TRBV2
CASRDREFAFRSPLHF
TGTGCCAGCCGGGACAGGGAGTTTGCCTTCCGTTCACCCCTCCACTTT
>-|few|TRBJ1-2|TRBV20-1
CSAYYLQTNYGYTF
TGCAGTGCCTATTACCTCCAAACCAACTATGGCTACACCTTC
>-|many|TRBJ2-7|TRBV11-2
CASSPKGLGYEQYF
TGTGCCAGCAGCCCAAAGGGCTTGGGTTACGAGCAGTACTTC
>TRBD1|many|TRBJ2-5|TRBV29-1
CSVEGQGPETQYF
TGCAGCGTTGAGGGACAGGGTCCAGAGACCCAGTACTTC
>-|many|TRBJ2-2|TRBV11-3
CASSLALAAGELFF
TGTGCCAGCAGCTTAGCACTGGCTGCCGGGGAGCTGTTTTTT
>-|-|TRBJ1-6|TRBV5-5
CASSFGDSGSPLHF
TGTGCCAGCAGCTTTGGAGATTCAGGTTCACCCCTCCACTTT
>-|many|TRBJ1-3|TRBV2
CASSYGSTPGNTIYF
TGTGCCAGCAGCTACGGGTCCACCCCTGGAAACACCATATATTTT
>-|many|TRBJ2-2|TRBV12-3/TRBV12-4
CASSLAGRNTGELFF
TGTGCCAGCAGTTTAGCGGGGAGGAACACCGGGGAGCTGTTTTTT
>-|-|TRBJ2-7|TRBV5-1
CASSLGGVLEQYF
TGCGCCAGCAGCTTGGGGGGGGTACTGGAGCAGTACTTC
>-|many|TRBJ1-5|TRBV5-6
CASSLRGQPQHF
TGTGCCAGCAGCTTACGGGGACAGCCCCAGCATTTT
>-|many|TRBJ1-6|TRBV3-1
CASSQDQGLSPLHF
TGTGCCAGCAGCCAGGACCAGGGTCTTTCACCCCTCCACTTT
>TRBD2|-|TRBJ2-2|TRBV5-1
CASSFASGGPNTGELFF
TGCGCCAGCAGCTTTGCTAGCGGGGGACCAAACACCGGGGAGCTGTTTTTT
>-|many|TRBJ1-3|TRBV27
CASSLRRQDTGNTIYF
TGTGCCAGCAGTCTGCGCCGACAGGACACTGGAAACACCATATATTTT
>-|many|TRBJ2-7|TRBV28
CASSLEGREQYF
TGTGCCAGCAGTTTAGAGGGCCGCGAGCAGTACTTC
>TRBD1|many|TRBJ1-1|TRBV2
CASRETGMMTAFF
TGTGCCAGCAGAGAGACAGGGATGATGACGGCTTTCTTT
>-|many|TRBJ1-5|TRBV11-3
CASSFSSSRSTDTQHF
TGTGCCAGCAGCTTCTCGTCTAGCCGAAGCACAGATACGCAGCATTTT
>-|many|TRBJ1-5|TRBV12-3/TRBV12-4
CASSEGQFSNQPQHF
TGTGCCAGCAGTGAAGGACAGTTTAGCAATCAGCCCCAGCATTTT
>TRBD1|-|TRBJ2-7|TRBV5-6
CASSKQGAAYEQYF
TGTGCCAGCAGCAAACAGGGGGCCGCCTACGAGCAGTACTTC
>-|many|TRBJ2-3|TRBV5-1
CASSSTESTDTQYF
TGCGCCAGCAGCTCCACAGAGAGCACAGATACGCAGTATTTT
>TRBD1|few|TRBJ1-4|TRBV3-1
CASSPGQGPSNEKLFF
TGTGCCAGCAGCCCGGGACAGGGTCCATCTAATGAAAAACTGTTTTTT
>-|-|TRBJ1-1|TRBV5-4
CASSLADTLNTEAFF
TGTGCCAGCAGCTTGGCCGATACCTTGAACACTGAAGCTTTCTTT
>TRBD1|many|TRBJ2-7|TRBV11-2
CASSVDRGDYEQYF
TGTGCCAGCAGCGTCGACAGGGGTGACTACGAGCAGTACTTC
>TRBD2|few|TRBJ2-4|TRBV13
CASSQDSGGDKNIQYF
TGTGCCAGCTCCCAGGATAGCGGGGGGGATAAAAACATTCAGTACTTC
>TRBD2|many|TRBJ2-3|TRBV28
CASSPTSGVDTQYF
TGTGCCAGCAGTCCGACTAGCGGAGTAGATACGCAGTATTTT
>-|many|TRBJ1-1|TRBV28
CATRGGTEAFF
TGTGCCACCCGAGGGGGCACTGAAGCTTTCTTT
>-|many|TRBJ2-6|TRBV28
CASKTTLGTISGANVLTF
TGTGCCAGCAAAACCACCTTGGGGACAATCTCTGGGGCCAACGTCCTGACTTTC
>TRBD1|few|TRBJ1-1|TRBV5-1
CASSPGQGVDLVSTEAFF
TGCGCCAGCAGCCCGGGACAGGGAGTTGATCTGGTGAGCACTGAAGCTTTCTTT
>-|few|TRBJ1-2|TRBV20-1
CSARLPGGPDSYGYTF
TGCAGTGCTAGACTTCCGGGGGGACCAGACAGCTATGGCTACACCTTC
>-|-|TRBJ1-6|TRBV15
CATSRGEDPLHF
TGTGCCACCAGCAGAGGCGAGGATCCCCTCCACTTT
>TRBD1|many|TRBJ2-2|TRBV2
CASSEAGTGDTGELFF
TGTGCCAGCAGTGAGGCCGGGACAGGAGACACCGGGGAGCTGTTTTTT
>TRBD2|few|TRBJ2-1|TRBV3-1
CASSLGSEERGEFNEQFF
TGTGCCAGCAGCCTCGGCTCGGAGGAGCGGGGGGAGTTCAATGAGCAGTTCTTC
>TRBD1|-|TRBJ1-5|TRBV10-2
CASADRPNQPQHF
TGCGCCAGCGCGGACAGGCCCAATCAGCCCCAGCATTTT
>-|few|TRBJ1-3|TRBV7-9
CASSLRASGNTIYF
TGTGCCAGCAGCTTAAGGGCCTCTGGAAACACCATATATTTT
>TRBD1|few|TRBJ2-7|TRBV20-1
CSAILQGISYEQYF
TGCAGTGCGATCCTACAGGGGATATCCTACGAGCAGTACTTC
>-|many|TRBJ1-2|TRBV6-1
CASSYPASGFGGYTF
TGTGCCAGCAGTTACCCCGCGTCGGGGTTTGGTGGCTACACCTTC
>-|few|TRBJ2-7|TRBV29-1
CSVGDRYEQYF
TGCAGCGTTGGGGACCGCTACGAGCAGTACTTC
>-|many|TRBJ2-2|TRBV9
CASSVESRLAVNTGELFF
TGTGCCAGCAGCGTAGAATCTCGGTTAGCGGTGAACACCGGGGAGCTGTTTTTT